A selection of T cell receptor beta chains follows, all from one sample in a study of control samples from healthy donors and cancer patients. Profiled with immunoSEQ multiplex PCR; TCRdb holds only in-frame clones, not every one. Among about 15,000 clones listed, 77% were seen once. What was sequenced was formalin-fixed, paraffin-embedded tissue. The receptors originated from a female donor with lung cancer. Each CDR3 is given with its conserved first and last residue. D genes are given only for firm matches. A clone size is listed for some rows: how often the clone was seen (once, few, many), or a class if it is expanded.

d_call,clone_size,v_call,j_call,cdr3_nt,cdr3_aa
-,-,TRBV7-2,TRBJ2-7,TGTGCCAGCAGCTTAGAGGGAGTGGGGGAGCAGTACTTC,CASSLEGVGEQYF
-,-,TRBV6-2/TRBV6-3,TRBJ2-1,TGTGCCAGCAGCCACGGGTTACGGGCGGTTCGAAATGAGCAGTTCTTC,CASSHGLRAVRNEQFF
-,once,TRBV19,TRBJ1-5,TGTGCCAGTAGTCCAGGGAACAATCAGCCCCAGCATTTT,CASSPGNNQPQHF
-,-,TRBV7-2,TRBJ2-7,TGTGCCAGCAGCTTAGGGTGGATCTACGAGCAGTACTTC,CASSLGWIYEQYF
-,-,TRBV7-2,TRBJ2-5,TGTGCCAGCAGCTTAGGGGGAGGTGTACAAGAGACCCAGTACTTC,CASSLGGGVQETQYF
TRBD1,-,TRBV4-3,TRBJ1-1,TGCGCCAGCAGCCACACCGGGACAGGGGGCAGGTACACTGAAGCTTTCTTT,CASSHTGTGGRYTEAFF
-,-,TRBV4-1,TRBJ2-7,TGCGCCAGCAGCCAAGATTCCGACGGTCCCTACGAGCAGTACTTC,CASSQDSDGPYEQYF
-,-,TRBV7-2,TRBJ2-3,TGTGCCAGCAGCTTAGGACACTCGCAGTATTTT,CASSLGHSQYF
TRBD1,few,TRBV7-8,TRBJ2-7,TGTGCCAGCAGCCCTTATCGGACAGGGGGGTACGAGCAGTACTTC,CASSPYRTGGYEQYF
-,-,TRBV7-2,TRBJ2-5,TGTGCCAGCAGCCCATTCACTAGCCAAGAGACCCAGTACTTC,CASSPFTSQETQYF
-,few,TRBV2,TRBJ1-4,TGTGCCAGCATGACACAACTCGGCCCTAATGAAAAACTGTTTTTT,CASMTQLGPNEKLFF
-,-,TRBV7-2,TRBJ2-2,TGTGCCAGCAGCTTTGGGCAGACCAACACCGGGGAGCTGTTTTTT,CASSFGQTNTGELFF
TRBD2,-,TRBV30,TRBJ2-5,TGTGCCTGGAGAACTAGCGGGGGGAAAGAGACCCAGTACTTC,CAWRTSGGKETQYF
-,-,TRBV18,TRBJ1-1,TGTGCCAGCGAACTAGGACAGACTCACATGAACACTGAAGCTTTCTTT,CASELGQTHMNTEAFF